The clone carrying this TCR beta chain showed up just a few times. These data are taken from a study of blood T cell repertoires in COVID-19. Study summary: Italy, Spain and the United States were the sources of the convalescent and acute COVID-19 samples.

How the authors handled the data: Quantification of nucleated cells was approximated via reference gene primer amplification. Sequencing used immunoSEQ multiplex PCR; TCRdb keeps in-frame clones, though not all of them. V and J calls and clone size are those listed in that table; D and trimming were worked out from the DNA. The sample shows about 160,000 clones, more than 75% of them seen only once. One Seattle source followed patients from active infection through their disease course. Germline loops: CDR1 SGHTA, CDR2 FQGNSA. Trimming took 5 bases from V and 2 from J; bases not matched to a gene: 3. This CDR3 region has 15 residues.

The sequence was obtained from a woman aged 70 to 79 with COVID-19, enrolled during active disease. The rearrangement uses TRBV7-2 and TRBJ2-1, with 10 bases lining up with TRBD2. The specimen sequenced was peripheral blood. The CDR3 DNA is TGTGCCAGCAGCCCTACTAGCGGGGCCTACAATGAGCAGTTCTTC. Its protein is CASSPTSGAYNEQFF.